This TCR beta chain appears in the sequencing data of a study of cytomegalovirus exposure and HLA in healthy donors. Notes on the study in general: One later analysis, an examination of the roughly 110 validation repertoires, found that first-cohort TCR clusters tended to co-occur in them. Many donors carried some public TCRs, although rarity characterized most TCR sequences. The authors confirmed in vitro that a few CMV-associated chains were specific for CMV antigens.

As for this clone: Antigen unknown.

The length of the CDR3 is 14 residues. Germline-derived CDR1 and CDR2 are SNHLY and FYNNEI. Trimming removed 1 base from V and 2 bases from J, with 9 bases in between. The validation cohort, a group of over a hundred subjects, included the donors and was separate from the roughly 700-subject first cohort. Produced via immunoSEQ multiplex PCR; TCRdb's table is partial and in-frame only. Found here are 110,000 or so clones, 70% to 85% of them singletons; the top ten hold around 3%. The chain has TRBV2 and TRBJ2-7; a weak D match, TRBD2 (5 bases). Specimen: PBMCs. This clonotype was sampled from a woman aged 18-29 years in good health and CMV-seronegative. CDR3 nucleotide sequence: TGTGCCAGCAGTGAAGAGGCCGGGACCTACGAGCAGTACTTC. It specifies CASSEEAGTYEQYF.